The 30 T cell receptor beta chains in this list originate from one sample, sequenced in a study of Tregs in tolerant kidney transplant recipients. Here immunoSEQ multiplex PCR was the method, and the copy in TCRdb shows in-frame clones only, minus some. The listing records under 40,000 clones. The sequences come from CD8+ T cells from blood, collected before the transplant. The origin of the receptors is a human donor who received a combined kidney and bone marrow transplant.

As to this clone: The sequence runs out 3 residues before the end of the CDR3; the remainder is reconstructed from the germline J gene. The chain is built from TRBV19 and TRBJ2-7, with D perhaps matching TRBD1 (6 bases). V was clipped by 5 bases and J by 2 bases, with 13 bases between them. Germline assignment: CDR1 LNHDA and CDR2 SQIVND (reference sequence). The CDR3 has 14 residues. The sequenced CDR3 bases are TGTGCCAGTAGTGCCACGGGACACGCCTACGAG. Translating it yields CASSATGHAYE. The full CDR3 protein is CASSATGHAYEQYF.

Comment on this clone: The read falls 3 residues short of the CDR3 end, and the missing part is taken from the germline J gene. This chain connects TRBV19 to TRBJ2-7; D perhaps matches TRBD1 (6 bases). Germline V gives CDR1 LNHDA, CDR2 SQIVND (reference sequence). The V end was cut by 6 bases, the J end by 2 bases, with 14 bases between. The CDR3 is made up of 14 amino acids. CDR3 protein: CASSLDGQTYEQYF. The part of the CDR3 DNA that was read is TGTGCCAGTAGCCTCGATGGACAGACCTACGAG.

Note on this clone: Sequencing ends 3 residues short of the CDR3 end; the germline J gene provides the rest. The J gene is TRBJ2-1, the V gene TRBV9; 9 bases agree with TRBD1. CDR1 SGDLS and CDR2 YYNGEE come from the germline V gene. The CDR3 is made up of 14 amino acids. V shed 3 bases, J shed 7 bases, and the junction held 5 bases outside the gene matches. CDR3 in amino acids: CASSEGQGRNEQFF. The covered CDR3 bases are TGTGCCAGCAGCGAGGGACAGGGTAGGAATGAG.

In regard to this clone: The sequence runs out 3 residues before the end of the CDR3; the remainder is reconstructed from the germline J gene. The V call is TRBV7-9, the J call TRBJ2-5; 9 positions match TRBD2. The CDR3 contains 15 residues. V was pared by 6 bases and J by 4 bases, with 9 bases of the junction left unmatched. CDR1 is SEHNR, CDR2 FQNEAQ, per germline (reference sequence). CDR3 amino acids: CASSYETSGPETQYF. The sequenced CDR3 bases are TGTGCCAGCAGTTACGAGACTAGCGGACCAGAGACC.

Concerning this clone: The read gets to within 3 residues of the CDR3 end, and the germline J gene fills in the rest. The chain employs TRBV5-6 and TRBJ2-7; D perhaps matches TRBD2 (5 bases). The CDR3 runs to 14 residues. V shed 3 bases and J shed 0 bases, with 10 bases lying between them. CDR1 and CDR2 (germline): SGHDT, YYEEEE. Partial CDR3 DNA: TGTGCCAGCAGCTCTGCGGGTGTCTCCTACGAG. Protein product: CASSSAGVSYE. The whole CDR3 region reads CASSSAGVSYEQYF.

As regards this clone: The read ends 3 residues shy of where the CDR3 ends; the end is completed using the germline J gene. The chain joins TRBV19 to TRBJ2-7, with D unresolved. CDR3 size: 14 residues. Germline-derived CDR1 and CDR2 are LNHDA and SQIVND (reference sequence). V was pared by 2 bases and J by 2 bases, with 10 bases between. The CDR3: CASSIRFGTYEQYF. The DNA read from the CDR3 is TGTGCCAGTAGTATACGGTTTGGTACCTACGAG.

Concerning this clone: The CDR3 end falls 3 residues outside the read, so it is completed with the germline J gene. V usage is TRBV19 and J usage is TRBJ2-2, with a tentative D call TRBD1 (5 bases). V was cut by 3 bases and J by 0 bases, with 5 bases left in between. There are 14 residues in the CDR3. The germline V gene encodes CDR1 LNHDA and CDR2 SQIVND (reference sequence). The covered CDR3 bases are TGTGCCAGTAGTATGGGGCCGAACACCGGGGAG. It codes for CASSMGPNTGE. Given in full, the CDR3 is CASSMGPNTGELFF. The whole variable domain, filled in from reference TRBV19 and TRBJ2-2, reads DGGITQSPKYLFRKEGQNVTLSCEQNLNHDAMYWYRQDPGQGLRLIYYSQIVNDFQKGDIAEGYSVSREKKESFPLTVTSAQKNPTAFYLCASSMGPNTGELFFGEGSRLTVL.

A word on this clone: The read stops 3 residues short of the end of the CDR3; the missing end is completed from the germline J gene. The rearrangement uses TRBV7-9 and TRBJ2-1; 9 bases agree with TRBD2. CDR3 length: 15 amino acids. Germline lookup yields CDR1 SEHNR and CDR2 FQNEAQ (reference sequence). V lost 6 bases and J lost 5; bases outside the gene matches: 8. The CDR3 DNA, read in part, is TGTGCCAGCAGATTTAGCGGGAGTGAAAACAATGAG. This translates into CASRFSGSENNE. In full, the CDR3 is CASRFSGSENNEQFF.

About this clone itself: The read terminates 3 residues before the CDR3 end, so the remaining end is supplied by the germline J gene. The V gene is TRBV20-1, the J gene TRBJ2-1, with a weak D call TRBD2 (5 bases). Per germline, CDR1 DFQATT and CDR2 SNEGSKA (reference sequence). The CDR3 is made up of 17 amino acids. Trimming left V 5 bases short and J 4 bases short, with 24 bases between. The CDR3 DNA, read in part, is TGCAGTGCTCCTCCTAGCTCCCCTATCGCCCTTTACAATGAG. Translating it yields CSAPPSSPIALYNE. The CDR3 in its entirety is CSAPPSSPIALYNEQFF.

Regarding this clone: The CDR3 end lies 3 residues beyond the end of the read and is filled in from the germline J gene. The chain is built from TRBV29-1 and TRBJ2-7, with 7 positions matching TRBD2. Germline V gene lookup returns CDR1 SQVTM and CDR2 ANQGSEA. This CDR3 has 15 amino acids. J gave up 4 bases and V 1 base, and 10 bases lay outside the gene matches. The CDR3 sequence is CSVEVARELVYEQYF. The CDR3 bases that were read are TGCAGCGTTGAAGTGGCGCGGGAGCTAGTATACGAG.

Points on this clone: The CDR3 end lies 3 residues beyond the end of the read and is filled in from the germline J gene. The chain has TRBV2 and TRBJ2-4, with 8 bases fitting TRBD1. This CDR3 is 15 amino acids long. Germline V gives CDR1 SNHLY, CDR2 FYNNEI. Trimming removed 6 bases from V and 0 bases from J; junction bases left unmatched: 4. CDR3 protein: CASRTGDLAKNIQYF. CDR3 DNA (partial): TGTGCCAGCAGGACAGGGGACTTAGCCAAAAACATT.

Remarks on this clone: Coverage ceases 3 residues before the CDR3 finishes, and the germline J gene fills in the end. This chain connects TRBV18 to TRBJ2-7, with 7 bases lining up with TRBD1. Germline V CDR1 and CDR2: KGHSH, LQKENI. J was trimmed by 5 bases and V by 1 base; bases with no gene match: 2. The CDR3 covers 13 residues. The CDR3 spells CASSPQGADEQYF. The sequenced part of the CDR3 DNA is TGTGCCAGCTCACCACAGGGGGCGGACGAG.

On this clone: The sequence runs out 3 residues before the end of the CDR3; the remainder is reconstructed from the germline J gene. This rearrangement joins TRBV2 to TRBJ2-7; 13 positions match TRBD2. Germline CDR1 is SNHLY and CDR2 is FYNNEI. J was trimmed by 3 bases and V by 5 bases; bases with no gene match: 7. This CDR3 is 16 amino acids long. CDR3 in amino acids: CASSSGTSGANYEQYF. Incomplete CDR3 DNA: TGTGCCAGCAGTTCCGGGACTAGCGGGGCCAACTACGAG. The full variable domain, rest sourced from reference TRBV2 and TRBJ2-7, is EPEVTQTPSHQVTQMGQEVILRCVPISNHLYFYWYRQILGQKVEFLVSFYNNEISEKSEIFDDQFSVERPDGSNFTLKIRSTKLEDSAMYFCASSSGTSGANYEQYFGPGTRLTVT.

CDR3 DNA (partial): TGTGCCAGCAGCTTAGGGGCAGAAATGGGCACTGAA. Translating gives CASSLGAEMGTE. The full-length CDR3 reads as CASSLGAEMGTEAFF. This chain uses TRBV7-9 with TRBJ1-1; D gene uncertain. With the read ending 3 residues before the CDR3 end, the germline J gene is used to fill in that end. V was cut by 1 base and J by 4 bases, with 13 bases left in between. The CDR3 is 15 residues long. The V gene's germline CDR1 is SEHNR and CDR2 FQNEAQ (reference sequence).

About this clone: The CDR3 end falls 3 residues outside the read, so it is completed with the germline J gene. The chain couples TRBV23-1 to TRBJ2-7; 14 bases agree with TRBD2. TRBV23-1 is annotated as an ORF whose role is uncertain. The CDR3 loop spans 16 amino acids. V was pared by 2 bases and J by 6 bases, with 6 bases of the junction left unmatched. The sequenced part of the CDR3 DNA is TGCGCCAGCAGTCAAGATCCCGGGACTAGCGGGAGCGAG. As protein: CASSQDPGTSGSE. The complete CDR3 reads CASSQDPGTSGSEQYF.

Of note for this clone: The missing CDR3 end, 3 residues past where the read stops, is filled in from the germline J gene. The chain links TRBV10-3 to TRBJ2-4; 11 nucleotides align to TRBD2. Per the germline V gene, CDR1 is ENHRY and CDR2 is SYGVKD. This CDR3 spans 16 amino acids. V gave up 3 bases and J gave up 6 bases; unmatched junction bases: 7. The covered CDR3 bases are TGTGCCATCAGTGACCTCGGACTAGCGGGTCTAAACATT. Translation gives CAISDLGLAGLNI. The entire CDR3 sequence reads CAISDLGLAGLNIQYF.

Regarding this clone: Read data end 3 residues before the CDR3 end; the end is taken from the germline J gene. The chain recombines TRBV6-2 or TRBV6-3 with TRBJ2-7, with 11 nucleotides matching TRBD1. Germline CDR1 and CDR2: MNHEY and SVGEGT. The CDR3 has 13 amino acids. V gave up 10 bases and J gave up 3 bases; unmatched junction bases: 5. CDR3 bases read: TGTGCCACTAAGGGACAGGGGGTCTACGAG. It encodes CATKGQGVYE. The complete CDR3 reads CATKGQGVYEQYF.

Remarks on this clone: The read comes to an end 3 residues before the CDR3 does, leaving the germline J gene to fill in the end. The chain recombines TRBV19 with TRBJ2-5; no reliable D call. CDR1 LNHDA and CDR2 SQIVND come from the germline V gene (reference sequence). V lost 8 bases and J 0 bases, leaving 4 bases between the germline ends. CDR3 length equals 11 residues. CDR3 bases read: TGTGCCAGTCAGTACCAAGAGACC. This codes for CASQYQET. The full-length CDR3 reads as CASQYQETQYF.

About this clone itself: With the read ending 3 residues before the CDR3 end, the germline J gene is used to fill in that end. This chain joins TRBV20-1 and TRBJ2-1; TRBD2 aligns across 15 bases. J lost 0 bases, V lost 3 bases, and 6 bases had no gene match. CDR1 is DFQATT and CDR2 is SNEGSKA in the germline V gene (reference sequence). The CDR3 extends over 18 amino acids. The CDR3 sequence: CSARGLAGGALSYNEQFF. The CDR3 DNA, read in part, is TGCAGTGCTAGGGGACTAGCGGGAGGCGCCCTCTCCTACAATGAG.

Note on this clone: The read falls 3 residues short of the CDR3 end, and the missing part is taken from the germline J gene. The chain couples TRBV29-1 to TRBJ2-1, with D possibly being TRBD2 (6 bases). V lost 2 bases, J lost 9 bases, and 8 bases lay in between. CDR1 SQVTM and CDR2 ANQGSEA come from the germline V gene. CDR3 size: 11 residues. Partial CDR3 DNA: TGCAGCGTTGAAAACGGGGGTGAG. Translated: CSVENGGE. The full CDR3 is CSVENGGEQFF.

Comment on this clone: The read terminates 3 residues ahead of where the CDR3 ends, so the germline J gene completes it. J is TRBJ2-7 and V is TRBV20-1, with 14 bases identical to TRBD2. This CDR3 is 18 amino acids long. Germline V gives CDR1 DFQATT, CDR2 SNEGSKA (reference sequence). The trim removed 1 base at V and 2 bases at J, leaving 10 bases unmatched. The CDR3 loop is CSARAGLAGALATYEQYF. Incomplete CDR3 DNA: TGCAGTGCTAGAGCGGGACTAGCGGGAGCCCTAGCCACCTACGAG.

To note about this clone: The read comes to an end 3 residues before the CDR3 does, leaving the germline J gene to fill in the end. The J gene is TRBJ2-3, the V gene TRBV5-3; 7 bases match TRBD2. TRBV5-3 is identified as an open reading frame with a role that is uncertain. The CDR3 is made up of 15 amino acids. V lost 2 bases to trimming and J lost 2 bases; unmatched junction nucleotides: 5. The part of the CDR3 DNA that was read is TGTGCCAGAAGCTTTTACGCGGGAGACACAGATACG. It translates to CARSFYAGDTDT. The entire CDR3 reads CARSFYAGDTDTQYF.

Concerning this clone itself: The read terminates 3 residues before the CDR3 end, so the remaining end is supplied by the germline J gene. The chain couples TRBV6-1 to TRBJ2-7; 10 bases line up with TRBD2. From germline, CDR1 is MNHNS and CDR2 SASEGT. The junction had 6 bases not matched to a gene; V was cut back by 1 base and J by 3 bases. The CDR3 has 16 amino acids. CDR3 sequence reads: CASSEGVAGGFYEQYF. The DNA read from the CDR3 is TGTGCCAGCAGTGAAGGCGTAGCGGGAGGCTTCTACGAG.

With regard to this clone: Coverage ceases 3 residues before the CDR3 finishes, and the germline J gene fills in the end. V is TRBV29-1 and J is TRBJ2-7, with 12 bases matching TRBD1. Germline V gene data show CDR1 as SQVTM and CDR2 as ANQGSEA. The J segment lost 6 bases and the V segment lost 5 bases, leaving 8 bases of the junction unmatched. This CDR3 region has 14 residues. Incomplete CDR3 DNA: TGCAGCGTTTTTGGGACAGGGGGCCGGACCGAG. This codes for CSVFGTGGRTE. The complete CDR3 protein is CSVFGTGGRTEQYF.

With respect to this clone: Read sequence stops 3 residues before the CDR3 end, and the germline J gene provides the missing end. The chain uses TRBV13 and TRBJ2-2; TRBD2 matches at 11 bases. Germline CDR1 is PRHDT and CDR2 is FYEKMQ (reference sequence). V was pared by 6 bases and J by 5 bases, with 5 bases of the junction left unmatched. The CDR3 length is 15 residues. CDR3 bases read: TGTGCCAGCAGAATTAGCGGGAGGGTAACCGGGGAG. This codes for CASRISGRVTGE. The whole CDR3 sequence is CASRISGRVTGELFF.

The sequenced CDR3 bases are TGTGCCAGCAGCTTAGGAGGGGGCGGCTACGAG. Its protein product is CASSLGGGGYE. Given in full, the CDR3 is CASSLGGGGYEQYF. The chain employs TRBV7-2 and TRBJ2-7, with 7 nucleotides matching TRBD1. The missing CDR3 end, 3 residues past where the read stops, is filled in from the germline J gene. The CDR3 runs to 14 residues. The V and J ends lost 1 base and 3 bases, in that order; junction bases with no gene match: 3. Per the germline V gene, CDR1 is SGHTA and CDR2 is FQGNSA.

With regard to this clone: The read ends 3 residues early relative to the CDR3; the germline J gene fills the gap. V and J are TRBV7-6 and TRBJ2-7; 10 bases line up with TRBD2. Germline V lookup: CDR1 SGHVS, CDR2 FNYEAQ. This CDR3 is 16 amino acids long. V gave up 1 base and J gave up 0 bases; unmatched junction bases: 3. CDR3 region: CASSLGAGGSSYEQYF. CDR3 DNA (partial): TGTGCCAGCAGCTTAGGAGCGGGAGGGAGCTCCTACGAG.

Comment on this clone: The CDR3 extends 3 residues past the end of the read, so its final part is completed from the germline J gene. This rearrangement joins TRBV2 to TRBJ2-7; 13 bases fit TRBD2. This CDR3 comprises 15 residues. V lost 4 bases to trimming and J lost 4 bases; unmatched junction nucleotides: 4. Germline V gene sequence: CDR1 SNHLY, CDR2 FYNNEI. The covered CDR3 bases are TGTGCCAGCAGTGGGACTAGCGGGAGTGTTTACGAG. Protein sequence: CASSGTSGSVYE. The complete CDR3 reads CASSGTSGSVYEQYF.

About this clone: The read finishes 3 residues shy of the CDR3 end, and the germline J gene is used to complete it. This rearrangement joins TRBV7-9 to TRBJ1-1; D perhaps matches TRBD1 (5 bases). The V end lost 6 bases, the J end lost 1 base, and 15 bases lay between the germline ends. Germline V CDR1 and CDR2: SEHNR, FQNEAQ (reference sequence). The CDR3 totals 15 residues. The sequenced part of the CDR3 DNA is TGTGCCAGCAGAGGAAGTGCAGGGCCGAACACTGAA. It codes for CASRGSAGPNTE. The whole CDR3 protein is CASRGSAGPNTEAFF.

Considering frequency, this clone is medium-sized. The read halts 3 residues ahead of the CDR3 end, with the missing end drawn from the germline J gene. The rearrangement joins TRBV6-2 or TRBV6-3 to TRBJ2-3; maybe TRBD2 (7 bases). The length of the CDR3 is 14 residues. In germline, CDR1 is MNHEY, CDR2 SVGEGT. Trimming took 5 bases from V and 4 from J, leaving 13 bases between them. This chain's CDR3 is CASSKGGDADTQYF. The part of the CDR3 DNA that was read is TGTGCCAGCAGTAAGGGGGGGGACGCAGATACG.